The 20 T cell receptor beta chains below all came from one sample that was sequenced in a study of T cells in women clearing cervical HPV infection. Produced via immunoSEQ multiplex PCR; TCRdb's table is partial and in-frame only. This table holds around 30,000 clones. Specimen: blood buffy coat. All receptors come from a woman aged 18-69 years with a cervical HPV16 infection that either progressed to CIN3+ or cleared (not recorded which).

With respect to this clone: The CDR3 extends 3 residues past the end of the read, so its final part is completed from the germline J gene. This chain connects TRBV3-1 (or the pseudogene TRBV3-2) to TRBJ1-1; TRBD1 might be the D (6 bases). Trimming left V 7 bases short and J 1 base short, with 16 bases between. This CDR3 has 15 residues. Germline V CDR1 and CDR2: LGHDT, YNNKEL (reference sequence). The CDR3 loop reads CASTPNAGENTEAFF. The sequenced CDR3 bases are TGTGCCAGCACCCCGAATGCAGGGGAGAACACTGAA.

As to this clone: The CDR3 goes on 3 residues after the read ends, and that part is filled in from the germline J gene. The genes are TRBV10-2 and TRBJ1-5; the D is unclear. Trimming pared 4 bases from V and 5 bases from J, leaving 9 bases between. Germline loops: CDR1 WSHSY, CDR2 SAAADI. The CDR3 sequence is 13 residues long. The CDR3 DNA, read in part, is TGCGCCAGCAGTGGGCAGAATCATCAGCCC. As protein: CASSGQNHQP. The full CDR3 protein reads CASSGQNHQPQHF.

In the case of this clone: The read terminates 3 residues ahead of where the CDR3 ends, so the germline J gene completes it. The J gene is TRBJ2-7, the V gene TRBV27; TRBD1 matches 10 bases. The CDR3 totals 12 residues. J gave up 6 bases and V 6 bases, and 2 bases lay outside the gene matches. Germline V CDR1 and CDR2: MNHEY, SMNVEV (reference sequence). The covered CDR3 bases are TGTGCCAGCAGGACAGGGGGCGGCGAG. Its translation: CASRTGGGE. The CDR3 in its entirety is CASRTGGGEQYF.

The CDR3 spells CASSDGQALPTDTQYF. Incomplete CDR3 DNA: TGTGCCAGCAGTGATGGACAGGCTCTCCCCACAGATACG. The chain has TRBV2 and TRBJ2-3; TRBD1 agrees at 7 bases. The CDR3 goes on 3 residues after the read ends, and that part is filled in from the germline J gene. This CDR3 is built from 16 residues. V shed 3 bases and J 2 bases; nucleotides not matched to a gene: 8. Germline V lookup: CDR1 SNHLY, CDR2 FYNNEI.

A note on this clone: The DNA ends 3 residues before the CDR3 does, and the rest of the CDR3 is filled in from the germline J gene. V is TRBV19 and J is TRBJ2-1; a weak D match, TRBD1 (5 bases). Trimming cost V 7 bases and J 3 bases, with 10 bases left between them. The germline CDR1 and CDR2 sequences are LNHDA and SQIVND (reference sequence). The CDR3 sequence is 13 residues long. This chain's CDR3 is CASNRGLYNEQFF. CDR3 DNA, as far as it was read: TGTGCCAGTAATAGGGGCCTCTACAATGAG.

As regards this clone: Its ends do not fully match the called genes, so a read error is possible. The read comes to an end 3 residues before the CDR3 does, leaving the germline J gene to fill in the end. The genes are TRBV6-1 and TRBJ2-3; D unclear. Looked up from germline, CDR1 is MNHNS and CDR2 is SASEGT. The CDR3 covers 12 residues. The CDR3 here is CASREDLYTQYF. CDR3 DNA, as far as it was read: TGTGCCAGCAGGGAAGACTTGTATACG.

A note on this clone: The read finishes 3 residues shy of the CDR3 end, and the germline J gene is used to complete it. The chain uses TRBV5-1 and TRBJ1-6; 10 bases fit TRBD1. V shed 7 bases, J shed 8 bases, and the junction held 0 bases outside the gene matches. Germline loops: CDR1 SGHRS, CDR2 YFSETQ. The CDR3 runs 12 residues. The part of the CDR3 DNA that was read is TGCGCCAGCGGACAGGGGGATTCACCC. It yields the protein CASGQGDSP. The whole CDR3 sequence reads CASGQGDSPLHF.

With respect to this clone: The CDR3 end lies 3 residues beyond the end of the read and is filled in from the germline J gene. The chain couples TRBV5-4 to TRBJ1-2, with D hard to call. There are 15 residues in the CDR3. Germline lookup yields CDR1 SGHNT and CDR2 YYREEE (reference sequence). This chain's CDR3 is CASSLGGLASRDYTF. CDR3 DNA (partial): TGTGCCAGCAGCTTGGGAGGACTAGCGAGTAGGGAC.

Turning to this clone: The read terminates 3 residues ahead of where the CDR3 ends, so the germline J gene completes it. This chain joins TRBV2 and TRBJ2-1; tentatively, D is TRBD2 (5 bases). The germline CDR1 and CDR2 sequences are SNHLY and FYNNEI. Trimming shortened V by 6 bases and J by 4 bases, and 10 bases separated the two germline ends. This CDR3 region has 13 residues. The CDR3 DNA, read in part, is TGTGCCAGCAGGAGTCGGGGTTACAATGAG. It encodes CASRSRGYNE. The whole CDR3 is CASRSRGYNEQFF.

Details on this clone: Within the sample, other DNA sequences also encode this same CDR3. CDR3 DNA, as far as it was read: TGCGCCAGCAGAGGGGGGGCCCACTCTGGAAACACC. Encoded protein: CASRGGAHSGNT. The full-length CDR3 reads as CASRGGAHSGNTIYF. The gene calls are TRBV5-1 and TRBJ1-3, with TRBD1 as a possible D gene (6 bases). The read comes to an end 3 residues before the CDR3 does, leaving the germline J gene to fill in the end. Trimming removed 5 bases from V and 0 bases from J, with 12 bases in between. CDR3 length: 15 amino acids. CDR1 is SGHRS, CDR2 YFSETQ, per germline.

Of note for this clone: The missing CDR3 end, 3 residues past where the read stops, is filled in from the germline J gene. This chain uses TRBV20-1 with TRBJ2-3; D perhaps matches TRBD2 (6 bases). CDR1 DFQATT and CDR2 SNEGSKA come from the germline V gene (reference sequence). V lost 2 bases, J lost 2 bases, and 14 bases lay in between. This CDR3 spans 15 amino acids. CDR3 sequence: CSARQAGFITDTQYF. CDR3 DNA (partial): TGCAGTGCTAGACAGGCGGGATTCATCACAGATACG.

On this clone itself: The read ends 3 residues early relative to the CDR3; the germline J gene fills the gap. The V call is TRBV5-1, the J call TRBJ2-6, with a possible D match to TRBD1 (6 bases). The CDR3 covers 18 residues. V lost 0 bases, J lost 1 base, and 14 bases lay in between. Germline values: CDR1 SGHRS, CDR2 YFSETQ. This CDR3 is CASSLVPSGQSGANVLTF. Incomplete CDR3 DNA: TGCGCCAGCAGCTTGGTCCCCTCTGGACAGTCTGGGGCCAACGTC.

On this clone: The read ends 3 residues early relative to the CDR3; the germline J gene fills the gap. The J gene is TRBJ2-5, the V gene TRBV5-6; D is unresolved. The CDR3 is 13 amino acids. Per germline, CDR1 SGHDT and CDR2 YYEEEE. The germline V and J ends were trimmed by 1 base and 0 bases, with 4 bases remaining between them. This CDR3 is CASSLLYQETQYF. The part of the CDR3 DNA that was read is TGTGCCAGCAGCTTGTTATACCAAGAGACC.

With respect to this clone: The read ends 3 residues shy of where the CDR3 ends; the end is completed using the germline J gene. The gene calls are TRBV20-1 and TRBJ2-3; possible D gene TRBD1, 6 bases. The CDR3 has 13 residues. The germline CDR1 and CDR2 sequences are DFQATT and SNEGSKA (reference sequence). CDR3 in amino acids: CSARVQGQETQYF. The part of the CDR3 DNA that was read is TGCAGTGCTAGAGTTCAGGGGCAGGAGACG.

A word on this clone: Read coverage stops 3 residues before the CDR3 terminus; the germline J gene supplies the remainder. The rearrangement links TRBV5-3 to TRBJ2-2; D is unclear. TRBV5-3 is sorted into the ORF group, with uncertain function. There are 16 residues in the CDR3. Between the trimmed V and J ends, which lost 1 base and 1 base, there was a span of 11 bases. CDR3 bases read: TGTGCCAGAAGCTTGATTTCGACACTGAACACCGGGGAG. Its protein is CARSLISTLNTGE. The CDR3 reads in full as CARSLISTLNTGELFF.

Frequency places this clone as medium-sized (0.01 to 0.1%). The read comes to an end 3 residues before the CDR3 does, leaving the germline J gene to fill in the end. V usage is TRBV4-2 and J usage is TRBJ2-6; the match to TRBD1 covers 8 bases. The J segment lost 0 bases and the V segment lost 4 bases, leaving 8 bases of the junction unmatched. The CDR3 totals 18 residues. Germline lookup yields CDR1 LGHNA and CDR2 YNFKEQ. The CDR3 loop reads CASSPGQGPPSGANVLTF. CDR3 DNA (partial): TGTGCCAGCAGCCCTGGACAGGGTCCCCCCTCTGGGGCCAACGTC.

Comments on this clone: The read ends 3 residues shy of where the CDR3 ends; the end is completed using the germline J gene. The genes are TRBV7-3 and TRBJ2-3; tentatively, D is TRBD2 (6 bases). CDR3 size: 15 residues. V shed 5 bases and J shed 0 bases, with 12 bases lying between them. In germline, CDR1 is SGHTA, CDR2 FQGTGA. CDR3 sequence: CASSPDYLSTDTQYF. The covered CDR3 bases are TGTGCCAGCAGCCCGGACTACCTTAGCACAGATACG. Full variable domain (missing parts from reference TRBV7-3 and TRBJ2-3): GAGVSQTPSNKVTEKGKYVELRCDPISGHTALYWYRQSLGQGPEFLIYFQGTGAADDSGLPNDRFFAVRPEGSVSTLKIQRTERGDSAVYLCASSPDYLSTDTQYFGPGTRLTVL.

As regards this clone: The read finishes 3 residues shy of the CDR3 end, and the germline J gene is used to complete it. The chain joins TRBV28 to TRBJ2-7; TRBD1 aligns across 7 bases. Per the germline V gene, CDR1 is MDHEN and CDR2 is SYDVKM. The length of the CDR3 is 15 residues. The V gene end was trimmed by 3 bases and the J gene end by 0 bases; junction bases not matched to a gene: 5. The CDR3 is CASSFLGQHSYEQYF. The CDR3 DNA, read in part, is TGTGCCAGCAGTTTTCTGGGACAGCACTCCTACGAG.

A remark on this clone: The missing CDR3 end, 3 residues past where the read stops, is filled in from the germline J gene. The gene calls are TRBV9 and TRBJ2-1; 11 nucleotides match TRBD2. CDR1 is SGDLS, CDR2 YYNGEE, per germline. The CDR3 length is 15 residues. V was clipped by 4 bases and J by 8 bases; unmatched bases: 8. The CDR3 spells CASSTLAGGGDEQFF. Incomplete CDR3 DNA: TGTGCCAGCAGCACCCTAGCGGGAGGAGGAGATGAG.

Details on this clone: The read is 3 residues too short to cover the CDR3 end, so that end is filled in from the germline J gene. The chain has TRBV2 and TRBJ1-2; 7 bases match TRBD1. This CDR3 has 13 amino acids. Germline CDR1 is SNHLY and CDR2 is FYNNEI. CDR3 bases read: TGTGCCAGCAGTGAAGACAGGGGACAAGGC. As protein: CASSEDRGQG. The entire CDR3 reads CASSEDRGQGYTF.